This TCR beta chain was recovered during a study of T-cell reconstitution after alpha-beta-depleted transplantation in children. Points from the study as a whole: A year had passed since transplant, and T-cell counts and diversity by then came mostly from newly produced T cells.

With regard to this clonotype: Its target is not known.

A TCRbeta library incorporating unique molecular identifiers was prepared. TCRdb reprocessed the PCR reads with MiXCR, giving one entry per CDR3 protein. The sample lists roughly 100,000 distinct CDR3 sequences, under 7% occurring once. In germline, CDR1 is MNHNS, CDR2 SASEGT. The CDR3 loop spans 14 amino acids. The germline V and J ends were trimmed by 11 bases and 2 bases, with 18 bases remaining between them. The source is a female patient aged 2-10 years who had a stem cell transplant for Fanconi anemia, so the T cells may come from the graft donor. The V call is TRBV6-1, the J call TRBJ1-1; TRBD1 is a possible D gene (6 bases). The source material was PBMCs, mostly from graft donor cells, sampled 60 days after TCRalphabeta/CD19-depleted stem cell transplant. The chain's CDR3 is CAARQADLNTEAFF. Here the CDR3 DNA reads TGTGCCGCTAGACAGGCAGACCTTAACACTGAAGCTTTCTTT.